One and the same sample provided the 21 T cell receptor beta chains below, sequenced in a study of Siglec-9 on CD8 T cells in melanoma. Here immunoSEQ multiplex PCR was the method, and the copy in TCRdb shows in-frame clones only, minus some. The sample has roughly 30,000 clones, approximately 80% seen once. The source material was Siglec-9- CD8+ T cells sorted from blood. These receptors originate from a human donor in good health.

The chain has TRBV27 and TRBJ1-1; tentatively, D is TRBD1 (6 bases). CDR3 size: 15 residues. V was pared by 0 bases and J by 4 bases, with 12 bases between. The V gene's germline CDR1 is MNHEY and CDR2 SMNVEV (reference sequence). This chain's CDR3 is CASSLSGGPGTEAFF. DNA for the CDR3: TGTGCCAGCAGTTTATCAGGGGGTCCGGGCACTGAAGCTTTCTTT.

By share, this clone counts as medium-sized (0.01 to 0.1%). The chain has TRBV5-1 and TRBJ1-2; D unresolved. The V and J ends lost 1 base and 10 bases respectively, with 11 bases between them. The germline V gene encodes CDR1 SGHRS and CDR2 YFSETQ. The CDR3 extends over 12 amino acids. In nucleotides, the CDR3 is TGCGCCAGCAGCTTGTCCATGTCTTTCTACACCTTC. Translation gives CASSLSMSFYTF.

The chain links TRBV4-1 to TRBJ2-2, with a weak D call TRBD1 (5 bases). The CDR3 extends over 17 amino acids. The V end was cut by 3 bases, the J end by 2 bases, with 16 bases between. CDR1 is MGHRA and CDR2 is YSYEKL in the germline V gene. In DNA, the CDR3 is TGCGCCAGCAGCCAGAAGGGCCGTGGGGCTAACACCGGGGAGCTGTTTTTT. Residues: CASSQKGRGANTGELFF.

This chain joins TRBV6-5 and TRBJ2-7; no clear D gene. Trimming removed 9 bases from V and 6 bases from J, with 6 bases in between. Germline V gene sequence: CDR1 MNHEY, CDR2 SVGAGI. The CDR3 is 9 residues long. The CDR3 sequence is CARWTEQYV. The CDR3 nucleotides read TGTGCCAGGTGGACCGAGCAGTACGTC.

This clone showed up just once. The chain combines TRBV27 with TRBJ1-1; D is ambiguous. In germline, CDR1 is MNHEY, CDR2 SMNVEV (reference sequence). Between the trimmed V and J ends, which lost 0 bases and 5 bases, there was a span of 13 bases. The CDR3 covers 15 residues. CDR3 amino acids: CASSLSRGGGTEAFF. CDR3 DNA sequence: TGTGCCAGCAGTTTATCTCGGGGAGGAGGGACTGAAGCTTTCTTT.

V and J are TRBV6-5 and TRBJ1-4; D remains ambiguous. The germline V and J ends were trimmed by 6 bases and 8 bases, with 13 bases remaining between them. This CDR3 contains 13 residues. The V gene's germline CDR1 is MNHEY and CDR2 SVGAGI. CDR3 bases: TGTGCCAGCAGAGAGGGTCGGTGGGAAAAACTGTTTTTT. This encodes CASREGRWEKLFF.

The chain is built from TRBV27 and TRBJ2-7, with 9 positions matching TRBD1. There are 15 residues in the CDR3. Trimming cost V 3 bases and J 6 bases; bases outside gene matches: 9. CDR1 MNHEY and CDR2 SMNVEV come from the germline V gene (reference sequence). The DNA for the CDR3 is TGTGCCAGCAGTTTCTTGGGACAGGGAAAGCGCGAGCAGTACTTC. Amino acid sequence: CASSFLGQGKREQYF.

This sequence joins TRBV9 and TRBJ1-1; 11 positions agree with TRBD1. The V segment lost 4 bases and the J segment 4 bases; nucleotides outside the gene matches: 3. CDR1 is SGDLS and CDR2 is YYNGEE in the germline V gene. The CDR3 length is 14 residues. CDR3 protein: CASSTGTGGTEAFF. The CDR3 DNA is TGTGCCAGCAGCACCGGGACAGGGGGCACTGAAGCTTTCTTT. Variable domain in full (rest from reference TRBV9 and TRBJ1-1): DSGVTQTPKHLITATGQRVTLRCSPRSGDLSVYWYQQSLDQGLQFLIQYYNGEERAKGNILERFSAQQFPDLHSELNLSSLELGDSALYFCASSTGTGGTEAFFGQGTRLTVV.

This sequence joins TRBV27 and TRBJ1-6; no clear D gene. The length of the CDR3 is 15 residues. Germline-derived CDR1 and CDR2 are MNHEY and SMNVEV (reference sequence). Trimming cost V 8 bases and J 2 bases, with 13 bases left between them. The CDR3 nucleotides read TGTGCCAGCGGGAGGGTCGCCCCCTATAATTCACCCCTCCACTTT. Residues: CASGRVAPYNSPLHF.

In this sample, this clone turned up a few times. J is TRBJ2-7 and V is TRBV6-5, with TRBD2 matching 12 bases. CDR3 length: 14 residues. With 11 bases clipped from V and 4 bases from J, the junction kept 9 bases outside the gene matches. CDR1 and CDR2 from the germline V gene are MNHEY and SVGAGI. In DNA form, the CDR3 reads TGTGCCTGCTCCCTAGCGGGGGGGCGTTACGAGCAGTACTTC. Translating it yields CACSLAGGRYEQYF.

The V and J genes are TRBV5-4 and TRBJ2-7; TRBD1 or TRBD2 may be the D gene (5 bases each). Deletions cut 0 bases from V and 4 bases from J, with 11 bases between. From germline, CDR1 is SGHNT and CDR2 YYREEE (reference sequence). CDR3 length equals 14 residues. The CDR3 here is CASSLGGDGYEQYV. CDR3 nucleotides: TGTGCCAGCAGCTTGGGAGGGGACGGGTACGAGCAGTACGTC.

The chain is built from TRBV29-1 and TRBJ1-6, with TRBD1 as a possible D gene (6 bases). Trimming pared 8 bases from V and 4 bases from J, leaving 9 bases between. Germline-derived CDR1 and CDR2 are SQVTM and ANQGSEA. CDR3 length: 12 amino acids. The CDR3 DNA reads as TGCAGCTTGAGGGGGTATAATTCACCCCTCCACTTT. Translated: CSLRGYNSPLHF.

This rearrangement joins TRBV6-5 to TRBJ1-1; TRBD1 matches at 8 bases. Losses at the gene ends were 1 base for V and 2 bases for J; bases not matched to a gene: 3. Germline V gives CDR1 MNHEY, CDR2 SVGAGI. The CDR3 contains 15 residues. The CDR3 nucleotides read TGTGCCAGCAGTTACTACAGGGGGTTTAACACTGAAGCTTTCTTT. Protein: CASSYYRGFNTEAFF.

The gene calls are TRBV7-9 and TRBJ2-3; 9 positions match TRBD2. The CDR3 is 15 residues long. In germline, CDR1 is SEHNR, CDR2 FQNEAQ (reference sequence). Unmatched junction bases numbered 9, after V lost 5 bases and J lost 6 bases. The CDR3 loop is CASSQPGLAVDTQYF. The CDR3 nucleotides are TGTGCCAGCAGCCAGCCGGGACTAGCAGTCGATACGCAGTATTTT.

Sample share makes this clone medium-sized. The sample contains more than one DNA sequence encoding this CDR3. The genes are TRBV14 and TRBJ2-7; D not certain. V was pared by 1 base and J by 5 bases, with 3 bases between. Germline CDR1 is SGHDN and CDR2 is FVKESK. The CDR3 consists of 11 residues. This CDR3 is CASSQGNEQYF. The CDR3 DNA is TGTGCCAGCAGCCAAGGCAACGAGCAGTACTTC. The whole variable domain, filled in from reference TRBV14 and TRBJ2-7, reads EAGVTQFPSHSVIEKGQTVTLRCDPISGHDNLYWYRRVMGKEIKFLLHFVKESKQDESGMPNNRFLAERTGGTYSTLKVQPAELEDSGVYFCASSQGNEQYFGPGTRLTVT.

V usage is TRBV10-2 and J usage is TRBJ1-1; 7 nucleotides agree with TRBD1. Losses at the gene ends were 4 bases for V and 3 bases for J; bases not matched to a gene: 2. Germline lookup yields CDR1 WSHSY and CDR2 SAAADI. The CDR3 extends over 13 amino acids. Here the CDR3 reads CASSGTGHTEAFF. In nucleotides, the CDR3 is TGCGCCAGCAGTGGGACAGGACACACTGAAGCTTTCTTT.

The chain is built from TRBV27 and TRBJ1-5; possible D gene TRBD1, 5 bases. CDR1 MNHEY and CDR2 SMNVEV come from the germline V gene (reference sequence). V lost 7 bases, J lost 4 bases, and 20 bases lay in between. The CDR3 runs 16 residues. The chain's CDR3 is CASNPGGGRGNQPQHF. In nucleotides, the CDR3 is TGTGCCAGCAACCCAGGCGGGGGGAGAGGAAATCAGCCCCAGCATTTT.

The rearrangement uses TRBV27 and TRBJ2-1, with 13 bases matching TRBD2. Germline lookup yields CDR1 MNHEY and CDR2 SMNVEV (reference sequence). CDR3 length: 13 amino acids. The V gene end was trimmed by 8 bases and the J gene end by 5 bases; junction bases not matched to a gene: 0. CDR3 residues: CASGLAGDNEQFF. CDR3 nucleotides: TGTGCCAGCGGACTAGCGGGGGACAATGAGCAGTTCTTC.

The count of this clone is one. V gene TRBV5-6 combines with J gene TRBJ1-2; the D is unclear. The CDR3 is made up of 14 amino acids. V lost 4 bases and J lost 4, with 14 bases in between. In germline, CDR1 is SGHDT, CDR2 YYEEEE. The CDR3 DNA follows: TGTGCCAGCAGCCCAGGAGGAGGGATCTATGGCTACACCTTC. Residues: CASSPGGGIYGYTF.

The chain carries TRBV28 and TRBJ2-1; D remains unclear. Germline assignment: CDR1 MDHEN and CDR2 SYDVKM. The CDR3 has 12 amino acids. The V gene lost 6 bases and the J gene lost 7 bases, with 10 bases spanning the gap. In DNA form, the CDR3 reads TGTGCCAGCAGGTTCTTAGTGAATGAGCAGTTCTTC. Its protein is CASRFLVNEQFF.

The chain recombines TRBV27 with TRBJ2-3; D unclear. The ends were cut back, 2 bases at V and 3 bases at J, with 21 bases in the middle. Germline CDR1 and CDR2: MNHEY and SMNVEV (reference sequence). The CDR3 spans 18 residues. In nucleotides, the CDR3 is TGTGCCAGCAGTTTAGCCGGTGAGGCAGCCCTCCTGACAGATACGCAGTATTTT. Translating gives CASSLAGEAALLTDTQYF.